The 2 T cell receptor beta chains below all came from one sample that was sequenced in a study of T cells after yellow fever vaccination. TCRdb used MiXCR to reprocess the 5' RACE reads, holding one entry per CDR3 protein. Here the sample spans about 550,000 distinct CDR3 sequences, roughly 21% being singletons. The material sequenced was PBMCs, taken 15 days after the yellow fever booster vaccination. Receptor source: a man aged 25 to 40 who received the YFV17D yellow fever vaccine.

The gene calls are TRBV28 and TRBJ2-5; D call uncertain. Germline V gene lookup returns CDR1 MDHEN and CDR2 SYDVKM. V lost 1 base, J lost 9 bases, and 6 bases lay in between. The CDR3 consists of 11 residues. The CDR3 here is CASSLYGAQYF. The CDR3 nucleotides are TGTGCCAGCAGTTTATATGGGGCCCAGTACTTC.

The chain links TRBV10-2 to TRBJ2-3; possible D gene TRBD2, 5 bases. V shed 8 bases and J shed 3 bases, with 12 bases lying between them. The CDR3 is 13 residues long. Germline V gene lookup returns CDR1 WSHSY and CDR2 SAAADI. CDR3 bases: TGCGCCAGCCAGGCCCGAGGGACAGATACGCAGTATTTT. Encoded protein: CASQARGTDTQYF.